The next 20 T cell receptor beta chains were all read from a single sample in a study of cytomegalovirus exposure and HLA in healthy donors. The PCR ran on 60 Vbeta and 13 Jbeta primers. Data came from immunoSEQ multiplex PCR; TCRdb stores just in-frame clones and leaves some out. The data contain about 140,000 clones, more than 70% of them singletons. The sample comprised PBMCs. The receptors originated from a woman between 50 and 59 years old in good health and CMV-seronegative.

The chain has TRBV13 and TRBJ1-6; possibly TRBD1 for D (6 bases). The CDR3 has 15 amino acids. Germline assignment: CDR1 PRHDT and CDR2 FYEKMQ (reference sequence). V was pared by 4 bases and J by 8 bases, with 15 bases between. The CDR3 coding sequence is TGTGCCAGCAGCTATTACAGGGTTGTGGATTCACCCCTCCACTTT. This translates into CASSYYRVVDSPLHF.

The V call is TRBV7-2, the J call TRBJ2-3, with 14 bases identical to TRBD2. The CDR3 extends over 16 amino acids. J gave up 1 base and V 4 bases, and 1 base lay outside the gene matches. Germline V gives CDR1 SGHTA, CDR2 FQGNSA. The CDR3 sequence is CASSSGLAGGTDTQYF. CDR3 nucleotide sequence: TGTGCCAGCAGCTCGGGACTAGCGGGGGGCACAGATACGCAGTATTTT.

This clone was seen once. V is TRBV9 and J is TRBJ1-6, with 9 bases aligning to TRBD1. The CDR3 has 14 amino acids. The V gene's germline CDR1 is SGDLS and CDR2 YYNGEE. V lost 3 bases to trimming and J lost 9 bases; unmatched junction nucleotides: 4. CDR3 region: CASSETGGSSPLHF. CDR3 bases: TGTGCCAGCAGCGAGACAGGGGGGAGTTCACCCCTCCACTTT.

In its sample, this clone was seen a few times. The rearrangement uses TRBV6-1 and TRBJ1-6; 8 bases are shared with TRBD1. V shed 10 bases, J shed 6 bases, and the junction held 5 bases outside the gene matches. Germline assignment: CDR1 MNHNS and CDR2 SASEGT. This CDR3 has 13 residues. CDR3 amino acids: CANRDRFNSPLHF. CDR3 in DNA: TGTGCCAACCGGGACAGGTTTAATTCACCCCTCCACTTT.

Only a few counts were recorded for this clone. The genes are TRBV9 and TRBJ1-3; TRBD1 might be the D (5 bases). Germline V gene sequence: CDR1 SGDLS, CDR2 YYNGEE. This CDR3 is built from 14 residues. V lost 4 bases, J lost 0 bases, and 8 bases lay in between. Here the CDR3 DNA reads TGTGCCAGCAGCCTAAGGGGCTCTGGAAACACCATATATTTT. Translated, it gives CASSLRGSGNTIYF. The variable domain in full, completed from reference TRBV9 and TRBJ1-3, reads DSGVTQTPKHLITATGQRVTLRCSPRSGDLSVYWYQQSLDQGLQFLIQYYNGEERAKGNILERFSAQQFPDLHSELNLSSLELGDSALYFCASSLRGSGNTIYFGEGSWLTVV.

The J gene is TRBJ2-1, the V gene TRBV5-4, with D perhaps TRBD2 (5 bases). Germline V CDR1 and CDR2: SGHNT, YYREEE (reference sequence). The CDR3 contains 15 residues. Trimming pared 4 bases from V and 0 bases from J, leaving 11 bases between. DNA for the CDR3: TGTGCCAGCAGCCCCGGGGTAGGCTCCTACAATGAGCAGTTCTTC. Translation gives CASSPGVGSYNEQFF.

The CDR3 loop reads CAWSATGTYNEQFF. CDR3 bases: TGTGCCTGGAGTGCGACAGGGACCTACAATGAGCAGTTCTTC. J is TRBJ2-1 and V is TRBV30; TRBD1 agrees at 7 bases. Germline CDR1 and CDR2: GTSNPN and SVGIG (reference sequence). CDR3 size: 14 residues. Germline trimming cut 1 base from V and 2 bases from J; bases unmatched to any gene: 2. Full variable domain (remainder filled in from reference TRBV30 and TRBJ2-1): SQTIHQWPATLVQPVGSPLSLECTVEGTSNPNLYWYRQAAGRGLQLLFYSVGIGQISSEVPQNLSASRPQDRQFILSSKKLLLSDSGFYLCAWSATGTYNEQFFGPGTRLTVL.

In DNA, the CDR3 is TGTGCCAGCAGCCCATGGACAGGGAGGGTGGAAAAACTGTTTTTT. It encodes CASSPWTGRVEKLFF. The chain uses TRBV4-2 and TRBJ1-4, with TRBD1 identical over 8 bases. This CDR3 is built from 15 residues. The germline gives CDR1 LGHNA, CDR2 YNFKEQ. The J segment lost 8 bases and the V segment lost 4 bases, leaving 9 bases of the junction unmatched.

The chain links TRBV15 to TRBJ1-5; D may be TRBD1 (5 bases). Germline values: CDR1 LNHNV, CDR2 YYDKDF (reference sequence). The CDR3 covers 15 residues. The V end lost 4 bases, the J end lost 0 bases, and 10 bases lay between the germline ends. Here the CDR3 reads CATSISGSSNQPQHF. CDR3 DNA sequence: TGTGCCACCAGCATCTCAGGGTCTAGCAATCAGCCCCAGCATTTT.

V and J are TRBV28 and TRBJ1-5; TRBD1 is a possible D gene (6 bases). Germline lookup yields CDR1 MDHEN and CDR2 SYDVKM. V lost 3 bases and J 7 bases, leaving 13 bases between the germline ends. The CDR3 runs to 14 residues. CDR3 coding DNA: TGTGCCAGCAGTTTTGTCAGGGGTGGACAGCCCCAGCATTTT. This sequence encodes CASSFVRGGQPQHF. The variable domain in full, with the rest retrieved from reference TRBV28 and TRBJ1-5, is DVKVTQSSRYLVKRTGEKVFLECVQDMDHENMFWYRQDPGLGLRLIYFSYDVKMKEKGDIPEGYSVSREKKERFSLILESASTNQTSMYLCASSFVRGGQPQHFGDGTRLSIL.

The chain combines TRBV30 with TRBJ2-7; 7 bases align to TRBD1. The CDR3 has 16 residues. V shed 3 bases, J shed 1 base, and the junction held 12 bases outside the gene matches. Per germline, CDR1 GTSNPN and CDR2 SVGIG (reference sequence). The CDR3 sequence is CAWSETTWDRSYEQYF. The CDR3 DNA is TGTGCCTGGAGCGAAACGACCTGGGACAGATCCTACGAGCAGTACTTC.

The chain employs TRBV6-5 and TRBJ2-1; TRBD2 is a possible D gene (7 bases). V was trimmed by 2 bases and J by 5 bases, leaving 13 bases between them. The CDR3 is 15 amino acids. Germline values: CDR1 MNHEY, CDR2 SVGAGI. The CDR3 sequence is CASSYSRGAHNEQFF. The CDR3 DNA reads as TGTGCCAGCAGTTACAGCCGGGGGGCCCACAATGAGCAGTTCTTC.

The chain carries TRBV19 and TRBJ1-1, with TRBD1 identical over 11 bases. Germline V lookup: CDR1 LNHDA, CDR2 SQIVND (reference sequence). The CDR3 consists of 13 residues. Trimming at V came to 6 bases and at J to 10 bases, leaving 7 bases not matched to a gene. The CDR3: CASRLKDRGRAFF. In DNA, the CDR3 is TGTGCCAGTAGATTAAAGGACAGGGGGCGAGCTTTCTTT. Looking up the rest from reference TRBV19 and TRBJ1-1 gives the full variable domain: DGGITQSPKYLFRKEGQNVTLSCEQNLNHDAMYWYRQDPGQGLRLIYYSQIVNDFQKGDIAEGYSVSREKKESFPLTVTSAQKNPTAFYLCASRLKDRGRAFFGQGTRLTVV.

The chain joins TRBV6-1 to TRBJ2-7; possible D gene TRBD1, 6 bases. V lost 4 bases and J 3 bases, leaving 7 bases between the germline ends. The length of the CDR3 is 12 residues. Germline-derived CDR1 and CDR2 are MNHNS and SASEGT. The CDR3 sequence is CASSADSYEQYF. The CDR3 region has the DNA TGTGCCAGCAGTGCGGACAGCTACGAGCAGTACTTC.

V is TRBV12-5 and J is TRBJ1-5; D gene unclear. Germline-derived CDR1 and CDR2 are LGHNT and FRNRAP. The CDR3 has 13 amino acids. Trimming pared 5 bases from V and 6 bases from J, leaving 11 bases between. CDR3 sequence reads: CASGLGLSQPQHF. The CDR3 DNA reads TGTGCTAGTGGTCTGGGTTTGAGTCAGCCCCAGCATTTT.

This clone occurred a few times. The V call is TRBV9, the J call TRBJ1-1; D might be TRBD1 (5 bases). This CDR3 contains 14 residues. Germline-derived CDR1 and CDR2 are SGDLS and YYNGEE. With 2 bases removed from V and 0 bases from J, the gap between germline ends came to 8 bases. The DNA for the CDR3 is TGTGCCAGCAGCGTTGGGGCCATGAACACTGAAGCTTTCTTT. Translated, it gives CASSVGAMNTEAFF.

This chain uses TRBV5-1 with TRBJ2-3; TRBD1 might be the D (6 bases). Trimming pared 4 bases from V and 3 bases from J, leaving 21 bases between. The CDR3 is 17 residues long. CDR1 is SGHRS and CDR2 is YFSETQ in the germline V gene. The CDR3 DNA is TGCGCCAGCAGCACCAGGGCGACAGGATCCGAGACAGATACGCAGTATTTT. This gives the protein CASSTRATGSETDTQYF.

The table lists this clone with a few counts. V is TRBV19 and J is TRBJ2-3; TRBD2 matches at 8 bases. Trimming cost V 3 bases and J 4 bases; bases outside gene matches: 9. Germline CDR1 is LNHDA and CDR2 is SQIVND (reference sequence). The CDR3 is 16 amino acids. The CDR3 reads CASSIKNGGGSDTQYF. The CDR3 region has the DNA TGTGCCAGTAGTATCAAGAACGGGGGGGGATCAGATACGCAGTATTTT.

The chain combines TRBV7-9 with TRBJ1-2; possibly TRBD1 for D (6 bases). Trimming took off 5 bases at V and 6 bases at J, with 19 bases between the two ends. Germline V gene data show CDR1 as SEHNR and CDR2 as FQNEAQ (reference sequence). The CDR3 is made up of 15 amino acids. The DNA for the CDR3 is TGTGCCAGCAGCGATACAGGGAAGGAAGCGGATGGCTACACCTTC. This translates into CASSDTGKEADGYTF.

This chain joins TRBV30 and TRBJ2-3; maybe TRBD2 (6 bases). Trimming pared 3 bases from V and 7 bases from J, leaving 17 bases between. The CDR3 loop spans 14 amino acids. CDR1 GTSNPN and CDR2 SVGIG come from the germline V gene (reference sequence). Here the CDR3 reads CAWRPGLRIHTQYF. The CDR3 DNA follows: TGTGCCTGGAGGCCGGGACTGCGGATACATACGCAGTATTTT.